The rows below give T cell receptor beta chains drawn from one sample of a study of OX40 agonist ivuxolimab in advanced cancers. The method was immunoSEQ multiplex PCR; TCRdb's version includes in-frame clones alone and lacks a portion of them. The data contain 75,000 to 100,000 clones, around 84% of them singletons. The sample consisted of CD4+ or CD8+ T cells sorted from blood, taken in a trial of the OX40 agonist ivuxolimab. The source is an adult with an advanced solid tumor such as melanoma, head and neck, liver or kidney cancer. The CDR3 runs from the conserved cysteine through the conserved F or W. The D gene is left open where the match is weak. Clone size is stated in some rows and not others, as once, few, many or a class when expanded.

size: -; J: TRBJ2-5; length: 14; D: -; V: TRBV5-1; CDR3: CASSLGRPQETQYF; DNA: TGCGCCAGCAGCTTGGGGCGGCCTCAAGAGACCCAGTACTTC
size: -; J: TRBJ2-1; length: 16; D: -; V: TRBV10-3; CDR3: CAISVRSKNGGDEQFF; DNA: TGTGCCATCAGTGTCCGCTCTAAAAACGGCGGGGATGAGCAGTTCTTC
size: -; J: TRBJ2-1; length: 16; D: TRBD2; V: TRBV11-3; CDR3: CASSLEGTSGGNEQFF; DNA: TGTGCCAGCAGCTTAGAGGGGACTAGCGGGGGAAATGAGCAGTTCTTC
size: -; J: TRBJ2-5; length: 15; D: TRBD2; V: TRBV10-1; CDR3: CASSESMVAGETQYF; DNA: TGCGCCAGCAGTGAGTCTATGGTAGCGGGAGAGACCCAGTACTTC
size: -; J: TRBJ2-6; length: 19; D: TRBD2; V: TRBV9; CDR3: CASSPTPGGRASGANVLTF; DNA: TGTGCCAGCAGCCCCACACCGGGCGGGAGGGCCTCTGGGGCCAACGTCCTGACTTTC
size: few; J: TRBJ1-2; length: 13; D: TRBD1; V: TRBV2; CDR3: CASARQGARGYTF; DNA: TGTGCCAGCGCAAGACAGGGGGCGCGTGGCTACACCTTC
size: -; J: TRBJ1-2; length: 12; D: TRBD1; V: TRBV18; CDR3: CASSPSGGDYTF; DNA: TGTGCCAGCTCACCATCAGGGGGCGACTACACCTTC
size: -; J: TRBJ2-7; length: 12; D: -; V: TRBV7-9; CDR3: CASSLTTEAQYF; DNA: TGTGCCAGCAGCCTAACGACAGAGGCGCAGTACTTC
size: -; J: TRBJ1-4; length: 14; D: -; V: TRBV5-1; CDR3: CASSLAVANEKLFF; DNA: TGCGCCAGCAGCTTGGCCGTTGCTAATGAAAAACTGTTTTTT
size: -; J: TRBJ1-3; length: 15; D: -; V: TRBV11-2; CDR3: CASSLGPQGEYTIYF; DNA: TGTGCCAGCAGCTTAGGGCCACAGGGAGAATACACCATATATTTT
size: -; J: TRBJ2-3; length: 12; D: TRBD1; V: TRBV11-2; CDR3: CASSMDRATQYF; DNA: TGTGCCAGCAGCATGGACAGGGCTACGCAGTATTTT
size: -; J: TRBJ2-1; length: 14; D: -; V: TRBV10-3; CDR3: CAISRDNTYNEQFF; DNA: TGTGCCATCAGTCGTGACAATACCTACAATGAGCAGTTCTTC
size: -; J: TRBJ1-5; length: 14; D: -; V: TRBV19; CDR3: CASSIETGNQPQHF; DNA: TGTGCCAGTAGTATAGAAACGGGCAATCAGCCCCAGCATTTT
size: -; J: TRBJ2-3; length: 15; D: -; V: TRBV14; CDR3: CASSQGTAHTDTQYF; DNA: TGTGCCAGCAGCCAAGGGACAGCACACACAGATACGCAGTATTTT
size: -; J: TRBJ2-3; length: 17; D: TRBD2; V: TRBV5-1; CDR3: CASSSGLAGGSTDTQYF; DNA: TGCGCCAGCAGCTCGGGACTAGCGGGAGGGAGCACAGATACGCAGTATTTT
size: -; J: TRBJ2-7; length: 13; D: -; V: TRBV19; CDR3: CARNTGNSYEQYF; DNA: TGTGCCAGGAATACAGGGAATTCCTACGAGCAGTACTTC
size: -; J: TRBJ2-6; length: 16; D: -; V: TRBV18; CDR3: CASSLGHDSGANVLTF; DNA: TGTGCCAGCTCACTGGGACATGACTCTGGGGCCAACGTCCTGACTTTC
size: -; J: TRBJ1-4; length: 16; D: TRBD1; V: TRBV11-2; CDR3: CASSLRTGKTNEKLFF; DNA: TGTGCCAGCAGCTTAAGGACAGGGAAAACTAATGAAAAACTGTTTTTT
size: medium-sized; J: TRBJ2-3; length: 10; D: -; V: TRBV20-1; CDR3: CSASGDTQYF; DNA: TGCAGTGCTAGCGGAGATACGCAGTATTTT
size: few; J: TRBJ2-5; length: 15; D: TRBD1; V: TRBV18; CDR3: CASSPRTGDRETQYF; DNA: TGTGCCAGCTCACCACGGACAGGGGATAGAGAGACCCAGTACTTC
size: -; J: TRBJ2-5; length: 13; D: -; V: TRBV11-2; CDR3: CASSPGAEETQYF; DNA: TGTGCCAGCAGCCCCGGGGCGGAAGAGACCCAGTACTTC
size: -; J: TRBJ2-2; length: 16; D: -; V: TRBV6-1; CDR3: CASSERALTGSGELFF; DNA: TGTGCCAGCAGTGAACGGGCCCTAACAGGGTCCGGGGAGCTGTTTTTT
size: -; J: TRBJ1-2; length: 15; D: TRBD1; V: TRBV6-5; CDR3: CASSAPGQGRYGYTF; DNA: TGTGCCAGCAGTGCCCCGGGACAGGGTCGTTATGGCTACACCTTC
size: -; J: TRBJ2-1; length: 17; D: -; V: TRBV27; CDR3: CASKVRVVGSSYNEQFF; DNA: TGTGCCAGCAAAGTAAGGGTAGTAGGGTCCTCCTACAATGAGCAGTTCTTC
size: -; J: TRBJ1-4; length: 15; D: -; V: TRBV9; CDR3: CASSVGSTTNEKLFF; DNA: TGTGCCAGCAGCGTAGGCTCTACAACTAATGAAAAACTGTTTTTT
size: -; J: TRBJ2-2; length: 16; D: TRBD2; V: TRBV7-3; CDR3: CASSLMSGRASGELFF; DNA: TGTGCCAGCAGCTTAATGAGCGGGAGGGCCTCCGGGGAGCTGTTTTTT
size: -; J: TRBJ2-3; length: 15; D: TRBD2; V: TRBV10-1; CDR3: CASSPGLAVTDTQYF; DNA: TGCGCCAGCAGCCCGGGACTAGCGGTCACAGATACGCAGTATTTT
size: -; J: TRBJ2-1; length: 15; D: TRBD1; V: TRBV5-4; CDR3: CASSLAGQGYNEQFF; DNA: TGTGCCAGCAGCTTAGCGGGACAGGGTTACAATGAGCAGTTCTTC
size: -; J: TRBJ2-1; length: 16; D: TRBD2; V: TRBV11-2; CDR3: CASSPPGAGGRHEQFF; DNA: TGTGCCAGCAGCCCACCCGGGGCGGGGGGAAGGCATGAGCAGTTCTTC
size: -; J: TRBJ2-5; length: 12; D: -; V: TRBV28; CDR3: CASRGIGETQYF; DNA: TGTGCCAGCAGAGGCATAGGGGAGACCCAGTACTTC
size: once; J: TRBJ2-1; length: 16; D: -; V: TRBV19; CDR3: CASSAPPTSNSNEQFF; DNA: TGTGCCAGTAGTGCTCCCCCAACTAGCAATAGTAATGAGCAGTTCTTC
size: few; J: TRBJ1-2; length: 15; D: -; V: TRBV5-1; CDR3: CASSLGDTWDYGYTF; DNA: TGCGCCAGCAGCTTGGGGGACACCTGGGACTATGGCTACACCTTC
size: -; J: TRBJ1-4; length: 14; D: -; V: TRBV30; CDR3: CAWSPGLVDEKLFF; DNA: TGTGCCTGGAGCCCAGGTTTAGTGGATGAAAAACTGTTTTTT
size: once; J: TRBJ2-1; length: 14; D: TRBD1; V: TRBV5-1; CDR3: CASSLTGQVNEQFF; DNA: TGCGCCAGCAGCTTGACTGGACAGGTCAATGAGCAGTTCTTC
size: few; J: TRBJ2-7; length: 13; D: -; V: TRBV14; CDR3: CASSRFTASEQYF; DNA: TGTGCCAGCAGCCGATTCACGGCTTCCGAGCAGTACTTC
size: -; J: TRBJ1-5; length: 13; D: TRBD1; V: TRBV30; CDR3: CACSTGSNQPQHF; DNA: TGTGCCTGCTCGACAGGGAGCAATCAGCCCCAGCATTTT
size: -; J: TRBJ2-7; length: 15; D: TRBD2; V: TRBV4-2; CDR3: CASSLAGAGGDEQYF; DNA: TGTGCCAGCAGCCTGGCAGGGGCGGGAGGGGACGAGCAGTACTTC
size: -; J: TRBJ2-3; length: 15; D: -; V: TRBV4-1; CDR3: CASSQTRVGTDTQYF; DNA: TGCGCCAGCAGCCAGACCAGGGTAGGCACAGATACGCAGTATTTT
size: -; J: TRBJ1-2; length: 15; D: TRBD1; V: TRBV27; CDR3: CASSADRGNPLGYTF; DNA: TGTGCCAGCAGTGCGGACAGGGGGAATCCACTTGGCTACACCTTC
size: -; J: TRBJ2-1; length: 15; D: TRBD2; V: TRBV28; CDR3: CASSLPGLAGNEQFF; DNA: TGTGCCAGCAGTCTCCCGGGACTAGCGGGCAATGAGCAGTTCTTC
size: -; J: TRBJ2-3; length: 17; D: TRBD1; V: TRBV7-9; CDR3: CASSRGRTGLSTDTQYF; DNA: TGTGCCAGCAGCAGGGGGCGAACGGGCCTGAGCACAGATACGCAGTATTTT
size: -; J: TRBJ2-1; length: 14; D: -; V: TRBV18; CDR3: CASSLLNRRNEQFF; DNA: TGTGCCAGCTCACTCCTAAACCGGAGGAATGAGCAGTTCTTC
size: -; J: TRBJ2-1; length: 14; D: -; V: TRBV7-7; CDR3: CASSSELASNEQFF; DNA: TGTGCTAGCAGCTCGGAGCTAGCGAGCAATGAGCAGTTCTTC
size: -; J: TRBJ2-6; length: 17; D: -; V: TRBV4-1; CDR3: CASSQREGASGANVLTF; DNA: TGCGCCAGCAGCCAAAGGGAGGGGGCCTCTGGGGCCAACGTCCTGACTTTC
size: -; J: TRBJ2-3; length: 14; D: TRBD2; V: TRBV5-1; CDR3: CASSLTSGIDTQYF; DNA: TGCGCCAGCAGCTTGACTAGCGGGATTGATACGCAGTATTTT
size: -; J: TRBJ2-7; length: 12; D: -; V: TRBV10-3; CDR3: CAISRLDDERYF; DNA: TGTGCCATCTCCCGACTGGATGACGAGCGGTACTTC
size: -; J: TRBJ2-2; length: 17; D: TRBD1; V: TRBV2; CDR3: CASTDMTGARNTGELFF; DNA: TGTGCCAGCACCGATATGACAGGGGCGAGGAACACCGGGGAGCTGTTTTTT
size: few; J: TRBJ2-1; length: 18; D: -; V: TRBV6-1; CDR3: CASSDGAGAYSSYNEQFF; DNA: TGTGCCAGCAGTGACGGGGCGGGCGCTTATAGCTCCTACAATGAGCAGTTCTTC
size: -; J: TRBJ1-2; length: 13; D: -; V: TRBV6-1; CDR3: CASSESGAYGYTF; DNA: TGTGCCAGCAGTGAATCTGGGGCTTATGGCTACACCTTC
size: -; J: TRBJ2-7; length: 14; D: -; V: TRBV2; CDR3: CASSEAQYRYEQYF; DNA: TGTGCCAGCAGTGAAGCTCAGTATCGATACGAGCAGTACTTC
size: -; J: TRBJ2-7; length: 13; D: TRBD2; V: TRBV2; CDR3: CASGTSGGYEQYF; DNA: TGTGCCAGCGGTACTAGCGGGGGCTACGAGCAGTACTTC
size: -; J: TRBJ2-5; length: 16; D: -; V: TRBV5-1; CDR3: CASSLEKAGSQETQYF; DNA: TGCGCCAGCAGCTTGGAAAAGGCGGGCTCGCAAGAGACCCAGTACTTC